One sample yielded the 25 T cell receptor beta chains listed below, sequenced in a study of blood T cell repertoires in COVID-19. Libraries were prepared by immunoSEQ multiplex PCR; TCRdb keeps only in-frame clonotypes and omits some of them. The data show about 150,000 clones, approximately 92% seen once. Sequenced material: peripheral blood. These TCRs come from a young man with COVID-19, enrolled during active disease.

The J gene is TRBJ1-4, the V gene TRBV11-2; 8 bases line up with TRBD1. The CDR3 runs 15 residues. Germline CDR1 SGHAT, CDR2 FQNNGV. The junction had 7 bases not matched to a gene; V was cut back by 5 bases and J by 5 bases. The DNA of the CDR3 is TGTGCCAGCAGCCCCAATAGACAGGGGAATGAAAAACTGTTTTTT. It is translated as CASSPNRQGNEKLFF.

The chain is built from TRBV19 and TRBJ2-1; 9 positions match TRBD2. Per germline, CDR1 LNHDA and CDR2 SQIVND (reference sequence). The CDR3 consists of 12 residues. V dropped 11 bases and J dropped 4; count of bases not matched to a gene: 3. CDR3 loop: CAPTSGYNEQFF. Written as DNA, the CDR3 is TGTGCCCCGACTAGCGGATACAATGAGCAGTTCTTC.

This clone has just one count. V usage is TRBV3-1 (or the pseudogene TRBV3-2) and J usage is TRBJ2-7, with D possibly TRBD1 on 6 matching bases. The CDR3 consists of 14 residues. With 4 bases removed from V and 2 bases from J, the gap between germline ends came to 12 bases. Germline V CDR1 and CDR2: LGHDT, YNNKEL (reference sequence). This CDR3 is CASSLQGLPYEQYF. The DNA of the CDR3 is TGTGCCAGCAGCCTCCAGGGGCTACCCTACGAGCAGTACTTC.

This clone was observed once. The rearrangement joins TRBV4-3 to TRBJ2-7; the match to TRBD1 covers 9 bases. V was clipped by 4 bases and J by 2 bases; unmatched bases: 6. CDR1 is LGHNA, CDR2 YSLEER, per germline. CDR3 length equals 15 residues. CDR3 protein: CASSLGTGRAYEQYF. CDR3 bases: TGCGCCAGCAGCCTCGGGACAGGGAGGGCCTACGAGCAGTACTTC.

This clone has more than one count but fewer than ten. The V and J genes are TRBV2 and TRBJ2-6; TRBD1 aligns across 10 bases. Per the germline V gene, CDR1 is SNHLY and CDR2 is FYNNEI. J gave up 0 bases and V 8 bases, and 7 bases lay outside the gene matches. The CDR3 spans 17 residues. This CDR3 reads CASRRTGGNSGANVLTF. CDR3 sequence (DNA): TGTGCCAGCCGCCGGACAGGGGGGAACTCTGGGGCCAACGTCCTGACTTTC.

CDR3 in amino acids: CASSLISSDYEQYF. The CDR3 DNA follows: TGTGCCAGCAGCTTAATTTCTAGCGACTACGAGCAGTACTTC. This chain links TRBV7-8 with TRBJ2-7; weak D call: TRBD2 (6 bases). The CDR3 totals 14 residues. With 2 bases removed from V and 3 bases from J, the gap between germline ends came to 11 bases. Germline-derived CDR1 and CDR2 are SGHVS and FQNEAQ.

This rearrangement joins TRBV23-1 to TRBJ1-6, with D possibly being TRBD1 (5 bases). TRBV23-1 is an open reading frame whose function is uncertain. CDR3 size: 13 residues. Between the trimmed V and J ends, which lost 10 bases and 3 bases, there was a span of 10 bases. This CDR3 reads CATGMVYNSPLHF. For the CDR3, the DNA is TGCGCCACAGGGATGGTCTATAATTCACCCCTCCACTTT.

The genes are TRBV4-1 and TRBJ2-7, with TRBD2 identical over 13 bases. CDR3 size: 17 residues. J was trimmed by 7 bases and V by 2 bases; bases with no gene match: 11. Germline CDR1 MGHRA, CDR2 YSYEKL. This CDR3 reads CASSQLLGLAGDGEQYF. For the CDR3, the DNA is TGCGCCAGCAGCCAACTCCTTGGACTAGCGGGAGACGGGGAGCAGTACTTC.

This chain connects TRBV18 to TRBJ2-1; D gene ambiguous. CDR1 is KGHSH and CDR2 is LQKENI in the germline V gene. The CDR3 runs 14 residues. Trimming cost V 5 bases and J 0 bases, with 8 bases left between them. The CDR3 loop reads CASSVYSSYNEQFF. The CDR3 nucleotides are TGTGCCAGCTCAGTTTACAGCTCCTACAATGAGCAGTTCTTC. The entire variable domain, with the rest obtained from reference TRBV18 and TRBJ2-1, is as follows: NAGVMQNPRHLVRRRGQEARLRCSPMKGHSHVYWYRQLPEEGLKFMVYLQKENIIDESGMPKERFSAEFPKEGPSILRIQQVVRGDSAAYFCASSVYSSYNEQFFGPGTRLTVL.

This chain links TRBV25-1 with TRBJ2-1; D may be TRBD2 (5 bases). The V gene lost 7 bases and the J gene lost 9 bases, with 10 bases spanning the gap. The CDR3 has 11 residues. The germline V gene has CDR1 MGHDK and CDR2 SYGVNS. The CDR3 DNA follows: TGTGCCAGCACCGGCGGGCTTGAGCAGTTCTTC. Protein sequence: CASTGGLEQFF.

V is TRBV30 and J is TRBJ2-5; D may be TRBD2 (6 bases). V dropped 6 bases and J dropped 5 bases, with 19 bases sitting between them. From germline, CDR1 is GTSNPN and CDR2 SVGIG (reference sequence). CDR3 length: 14 residues. CDR3: CACTPLAREETQYF. The CDR3 DNA reads TGTGCCTGCACCCCTCTAGCGAGAGAGGAGACCCAGTACTTC.

The chain uses TRBV7-2 and TRBJ2-3; D possibly corresponds to TRBD2 (5 bases). Per the germline V gene, CDR1 is SGHTA and CDR2 is FQGNSA. Trimming left V 5 bases short and J 8 bases short, with 14 bases between. The CDR3 runs to 13 residues. The CDR3: CASSTPGESTQYF. CDR3 nucleotide sequence: TGTGCCAGCAGCACCCCCGGGGAGAGTACGCAGTATTTT.

The genes are TRBV5-6 and TRBJ2-7; D is uncertain. The CDR3 has 14 residues. Germline assignment: CDR1 SGHDT and CDR2 YYEEEE. Trimming cost V 0 bases and J 6 bases, with 13 bases left between them. The CDR3 is CASSLALEFAEQYF. CDR3 DNA sequence: TGTGCCAGCAGCTTGGCGCTAGAATTCGCCGAGCAGTACTTC.

The rearrangement uses TRBV9 and TRBJ2-3, with a tentative D call TRBD2 (5 bases). Germline lookup yields CDR1 SGDLS and CDR2 YYNGEE. Trimming took 4 bases from V and 4 from J, leaving 7 bases between them. This CDR3 has 12 residues. The CDR3 DNA sequence: TGTGCCAGCAGCACTAGTGCAGATACGCAGTATTTT. It translates to CASSTSADTQYF.

The CDR3 sequence is CASSSREGTSYEQYF. The CDR3 nucleotides are TGTGCCAGCAGCTCGCGGGAGGGGACCTCCTACGAGCAGTACTTC. The chain joins TRBV13 to TRBJ2-7; 9 nucleotides align to TRBD2. From germline, CDR1 is PRHDT and CDR2 FYEKMQ (reference sequence). J lost 0 bases, V lost 4 bases, and 4 bases had no gene match. The CDR3 sequence is 15 residues long.

With respect to this clone: This same CDR3 is encoded by further DNA sequences in the sample. This rearrangement joins TRBV19 to TRBJ2-7; 10 nucleotides agree with TRBD1. Per germline, CDR1 LNHDA and CDR2 SQIVND (reference sequence). The CDR3 length is 14 residues. With V trimmed by 5 bases and J by 2 bases, 3 bases remained unmatched. In DNA form, the CDR3 reads TGTGCCAGTAGTGCCGGGACAGGGGCCTACGAGCAGTACTTC. The encoded protein is CASSAGTGAYEQYF.

This clone was seen only once. The chain uses TRBV6-2 or TRBV6-3 and TRBJ1-5; no clear D. The CDR3 covers 14 residues. Trimming removed 2 bases at V and 6 bases at J, with 11 bases between. Germline CDR1 and CDR2: MNHEY and SVGEGT. The CDR3 loop is CASSYGGVGQPQHF. The CDR3 nucleotides read TGTGCCAGCAGTTACGGCGGGGTTGGTCAGCCCCAGCATTTT.

The CDR3 region has the DNA TGTGCCAGCAGCTTAGGCAGGGGGTATGGTCCCGGAACGGAAAGTGGCTACACCTTC. Its translation: CASSLGRGYGPGTESGYTF. The genes are TRBV13 and TRBJ1-2, with TRBD1 matching over 7 bases. Germline loops: CDR1 PRHDT, CDR2 FYEKMQ (reference sequence). CDR3 length: 19 residues. J was trimmed by 7 bases and V by 0 bases; bases with no gene match: 20.

V is TRBV25-1 and J is TRBJ2-6; D is possibly TRBD1 (6 bases). Trimming left V 4 bases short and J 0 bases short, with 13 bases between. Germline CDR1 reads MGHDK; CDR2 reads SYGVNS. This CDR3 comprises 17 residues. The CDR3 region is CASSGQGLHSGANVLTF. The CDR3 coding sequence is TGTGCCAGCAGTGGCCAGGGGCTACACTCTGGGGCCAACGTCCTGACTTTC.

The chain carries TRBV23-1 and TRBJ2-1; 7 nucleotides agree with TRBD2. TRBV23-1 is an ORF, and what it does is uncertain. The CDR3 covers 15 residues. V was clipped by 8 bases and J by 0 bases; unmatched bases: 7. The CDR3 spells CASGPGLSSYNEQFF. The DNA for the CDR3 is TGCGCCAGCGGACCGGGACTAAGCTCCTACAATGAGCAGTTCTTC.

This chain links TRBV10-1 with TRBJ2-1; 8 bases map to TRBD1. The CDR3 is 14 amino acids. J gave up 5 bases and V 4 bases, and 4 bases lay outside the gene matches. Germline CDR1 and CDR2: WNHNN and SYGVQD (reference sequence). This chain's CDR3 is CASSGNRGNNEQFF. The CDR3, as DNA: TGCGCCAGCAGTGGAAACAGGGGGAACAATGAGCAGTTCTTC.

The chain has TRBV27 and TRBJ1-6, with D tentatively TRBD1 (6 bases). Germline lookup yields CDR1 MNHEY and CDR2 SMNVEV (reference sequence). The CDR3 length is 14 residues. The V end lost 3 bases, the J end lost 4 bases, and 7 bases lay between the germline ends. The CDR3 DNA is TGTGCCAGCAGTTTGGGACAATATAATTCACCCCTCCACTTT. It is translated as CASSLGQYNSPLHF.

The CDR3 loop is CASSRQTGTGYGYTF. The DNA of the CDR3 is TGTGCCAGCAGTCGGCAAACCGGGACAGGCTATGGCTACACCTTC. The genes are TRBV28 and TRBJ1-2; 8 bases are a match to TRBD1. Germline values: CDR1 MDHEN, CDR2 SYDVKM. With 5 bases clipped from V and 4 bases from J, the junction kept 9 bases outside the gene matches. The length of the CDR3 is 15 residues.

The V gene is TRBV14, the J gene TRBJ1-6, with D maybe TRBD1 (5 bases). This CDR3 is 13 amino acids long. Trimming pared 4 bases from V and 7 bases from J, leaving 8 bases between. CDR1 is SGHDN and CDR2 is FVKESK in the germline V gene. Here the CDR3 reads CASSPRGNSPLHF. CDR3 coding DNA: TGTGCCAGCAGCCCCCGGGGGAATTCACCCCTCCACTTT. Based on the CDR3 plus reference TRBV14 and TRBJ1-6, the full variable domain is EAGVTQFPSHSVIEKGQTVTLRCDPISGHDNLYWYRRVMGKEIKFLLHFVKESKQDESGMPNNRFLAERTGGTYSTLKVQPAELEDSGVYFCASSPRGNSPLHFGNGTRLTVT.

This clone has just one count. The CDR3 coding sequence is TGCAGTGCTAGTACAACTAGGGTCCTCAATGAGCAGTTCTTC. Protein: CSASTTRVLNEQFF. The V and J genes are TRBV20-1 and TRBJ2-1; a weak D match, TRBD2 (5 bases). V lost 3 bases and J 6 bases, leaving 15 bases between the germline ends. CDR1 and CDR2 from the germline V gene are DFQATT and SNEGSKA (reference sequence). The CDR3 is 14 amino acids.